Each of the 30 T cell receptor beta chains below was sequenced from the same sample in a study of cytomegalovirus exposure and HLA in healthy donors. Primers included in the PCR were 60 Vbeta and 13 Jbeta primers. Method: immunoSEQ multiplex PCR; TCRdb's copy keeps in-frame clones and lacks some. The repertoire has over 90,000 clones, 65% to 80% of them found once; the top ten carry roughly 3.2%. The sequenced material came from PBMCs. Every receptor here comes from a female donor in good health and CMV-seropositive.

The gene calls are TRBV7-2 and TRBJ1-1; D is possibly TRBD1 (6 bases). This CDR3 comprises 15 residues. Germline CDR1 is SGHTA and CDR2 is FQGNSA. Trimming removed 7 bases from V and 3 bases from J, with 18 bases in between. Here the CDR3 reads CASNPGAGVYTEAFF. DNA for the CDR3: TGTGCCAGCAACCCCGGGGCAGGGGTGTACACTGAAGCTTTCTTT.

This clone was recorded a few times. The CDR3 nucleotides read TGTGCCAGCAGTTACTCGAGGGCCACGGATGGAAACACCATATATTTT. Protein product: CASSYSRATDGNTIYF. The J gene is TRBJ1-3, the V gene TRBV6-6; D is uncertain. The length of the CDR3 is 16 residues. Germline CDR1 reads MNHNY; CDR2 reads SVGAGI (reference sequence). The germline V and J ends were trimmed by 0 bases and 3 bases, with 12 bases remaining between them.

The genes are TRBV19 and TRBJ1-1; D is perhaps TRBD1 (5 bases). Germline CDR1 and CDR2: LNHDA and SQIVND (reference sequence). The CDR3 totals 14 residues. V lost 5 bases, J lost 0 bases, and 10 bases lay in between. Here the CDR3 reads CASSVGHMNTEAFF. The CDR3 region has the DNA TGTGCCAGTAGTGTTGGACACATGAACACTGAAGCTTTCTTT.

V and J are TRBV5-1 and TRBJ2-3; TRBD2 aligns across 8 bases. Trimming took 5 bases from V and 0 from J; bases not matched to a gene: 5. The CDR3 has 15 amino acids. Germline CDR1 SGHRS, CDR2 YFSETQ. The DNA of the CDR3 is TGCGCCAGCAGACGCAGACTAGCGAGCACAGATACGCAGTATTTT. Amino acids: CASRRRLASTDTQYF.

There are a few counts of this clone. The V and J genes are TRBV6-6 and TRBJ1-5; D might be TRBD1 (6 bases). Germline CDR1 MNHNY, CDR2 SVGAGI (reference sequence). This CDR3 comprises 15 residues. The V and J ends lost 7 bases and 6 bases respectively, with 19 bases between them. The CDR3 nucleotides read TGTGCCAGCACCCCCCAGGCATTAGGGGGTCAGCCCCAGCATTTT. As protein: CASTPQALGGQPQHF.

The J gene is TRBJ2-1, the V gene TRBV18; 9 bases align to TRBD2. The CDR3 is 16 residues long. The germline V gene has CDR1 KGHSH and CDR2 LQKENI. Trimming cost V 4 bases and J 4 bases; bases outside gene matches: 8. The CDR3 DNA reads as TGTGCCAGCTCACGGGCTAGCGGGGACTTTTACAATGAGCAGTTCTTC. As protein: CASSRASGDFYNEQFF.

The J gene is TRBJ2-7, the V gene TRBV11-2; 7 positions agree with TRBD1. V trimming: 5 bases; J trimming: 3 bases; junction bases outside the gene matches: 7. Germline assignment: CDR1 SGHAT and CDR2 FQNNGV. The CDR3 extends over 14 amino acids. DNA of the CDR3: TGTGCCAGCAGCCTAAGTGGACAGGTCTACGAGCAGTACTTC. Protein: CASSLSGQVYEQYF.

This chain connects TRBV7-9 to TRBJ2-7; D remains ambiguous. In germline, CDR1 is SEHNR, CDR2 FQNEAQ (reference sequence). V was shortened by 2 bases and J by 2 bases, with 10 bases between the two germline ends. The CDR3 totals 14 residues. The CDR3 region is CASSLQDTTYEQYF. Written as DNA, the CDR3 is TGTGCCAGCAGCTTACAGGATACCACCTACGAGCAGTACTTC.

The chain is built from TRBV11-2 and TRBJ2-5; perhaps TRBD2 as D (5 bases). The CDR3 runs 13 residues. Trimming left V 3 bases short and J 4 bases short, with 9 bases between. CDR1 and CDR2 (germline): SGHAT, FQNNGV. This chain's CDR3 is CASSFGRGETQYF. In DNA, the CDR3 is TGTGCCAGCAGCTTTGGGAGAGGAGAGACCCAGTACTTC.

The chain carries TRBV30 and TRBJ2-3, with TRBD2 matching 10 bases. This CDR3 is 16 amino acids long. The V gene end was trimmed by 2 bases and the J gene end by 5 bases; junction bases not matched to a gene: 10. Germline lookup yields CDR1 GTSNPN and CDR2 SVGIG (reference sequence). The DNA for the CDR3 is TGTGCCTGGAGTCTTCAAGCGGGGGGGCCCGGAGATACGCAGTATTTT. Its translation: CAWSLQAGGPGDTQYF.

This clone was observed a single time. The J gene is TRBJ2-1, the V gene TRBV9, with 8 bases matching TRBD1. The trim removed 4 bases at V and 8 bases at J, leaving 23 bases unmatched. This CDR3 spans 19 amino acids. The germline V gene encodes CDR1 SGDLS and CDR2 YYNGEE. CDR3 nucleotides: TGTGCCAGCAGCCCGAGGACAGGGACAAGAGTTTGGGGTTTACATGAGCAGTTCTTC. Amino acids: CASSPRTGTRVWGLHEQFF.

This clone appeared a few times. V and J are TRBV4-1 and TRBJ2-7; the match to TRBD1 covers 7 bases. V was clipped by 6 bases and J by 3 bases; unmatched bases: 11. There are 15 residues in the CDR3. CDR1 MGHRA and CDR2 YSYEKL come from the germline V gene. CDR3 nucleotides: TGCGCCAGCAGTTCTACAGGGGCCTGGGACTACGAGCAGTACTTC. Its protein is CASSSTGAWDYEQYF.

The chain combines TRBV7-6 with TRBJ2-1; the D gene is possibly TRBD2 (6 bases). CDR3 length: 13 residues. Between the trimmed V and J ends, which lost 2 bases and 6 bases, there was a span of 8 bases. Per the germline V gene, CDR1 is SGHVS and CDR2 is FNYEAQ. CDR3 sequence (DNA): TGTGCCAGCAGCTTAATGCGGGGCAATGAGCAGTTCTTC. This encodes CASSLMRGNEQFF.

The genes are TRBV29-1 and TRBJ2-1, with 7 positions matching TRBD1. V dropped 3 bases and J dropped 0; count of bases not matched to a gene: 5. CDR1 is SQVTM, CDR2 ANQGSEA, per germline. The CDR3 extends over 15 amino acids. The CDR3 spells CSVDATGSSYNEQFF. The CDR3 DNA reads TGCAGCGTTGACGCGACAGGGAGCTCCTACAATGAGCAGTTCTTC.

The chain has TRBV28 and TRBJ2-6, with 10 bases fitting TRBD1. The CDR3 covers 17 residues. CDR1 is MDHEN and CDR2 is SYDVKM in the germline V gene. The J segment lost 1 base and the V segment lost 10 bases, leaving 10 bases of the junction unmatched. The CDR3 is CAISGTGVSSGANVLTF. The CDR3 DNA sequence: TGTGCCATCTCCGGGACAGGGGTTTCATCTGGGGCCAACGTCCTGACTTTC. Full variable domain (rest looked up from reference TRBV28 and TRBJ2-6): DVKVTQSSRYLVKRTGEKVFLECVQDMDHENMFWYRQDPGLGLRLIYFSYDVKMKEKGDIPEGYSVSREKKERFSLILESASTNQTSMYLCAISGTGVSSGANVLTFGAGSRLTVL.

The genes are TRBV30 and TRBJ1-1; 7 bases align to TRBD1. The ends lost 6 bases at V and 1 base at J; junction bases unmatched: 5. Per the germline V gene, CDR1 is GTSNPN and CDR2 is SVGIG (reference sequence). The CDR3 is 13 amino acids. CDR3 protein: CACMGQPNTEAFF. In DNA form, the CDR3 reads TGTGCCTGTATGGGACAGCCGAACACTGAAGCTTTCTTT. Using reference TRBV30 and TRBJ1-1 for the parts outside the CDR3, the full variable domain is SQTIHQWPATLVQPVGSPLSLECTVEGTSNPNLYWYRQAAGRGLQLLFYSVGIGQISSEVPQNLSASRPQDRQFILSSKKLLLSDSGFYLCACMGQPNTEAFFGQGTRLTVV.

The J gene is TRBJ1-2, the V gene TRBV5-1; weak D call: TRBD1 (5 bases). The CDR3 has 15 residues. Trimming shortened V by 2 bases and J by 4 bases, and 15 bases separated the two germline ends. Germline assignment: CDR1 SGHRS and CDR2 YFSETQ. The CDR3 coding sequence is TGCGCCAGCAGCTTAACCCTCGCGGGGGTCTATGGCTACACCTTC. This encodes CASSLTLAGVYGYTF.

The table lists this clone with a few counts. V is TRBV6-6 and J is TRBJ1-4; D unclear. The germline V gene has CDR1 MNHNY and CDR2 SVGAGI (reference sequence). The CDR3 has 12 amino acids. V was pared by 8 bases and J by 6 bases, with 10 bases between. The CDR3 DNA sequence: TGTGCCAGCTTAAGTGAGGATGAAAAACTGTTTTTT. This translates into CASLSEDEKLFF.

The chain is built from TRBV11-2 and TRBJ2-2; D is ambiguous. This CDR3 is built from 13 residues. Germline V gene lookup returns CDR1 SGHAT and CDR2 FQNNGV. Trimming removed 5 bases from V and 4 bases from J, with 8 bases in between. The CDR3 DNA follows: TGTGCCAGCAGCACCCCTAGCACCGGGGAGCTGTTTTTT. It specifies CASSTPSTGELFF. Based on the CDR3 plus reference TRBV11-2 and TRBJ2-2, the full variable domain is EAGVAQSPRYKIIEKRQSVAFWCNPISGHATLYWYQQILGQGPKLLIQFQNNGVVDDSQLPKDRFSAERLKGVDSTLKIQPAKLEDSAVYLCASSTPSTGELFFGEGSRLTVL.

The chain is built from TRBV7-9 and TRBJ2-7; 9 positions match TRBD1. This CDR3 contains 14 residues. The V gene end was trimmed by 3 bases and the J gene end by 5 bases; junction bases not matched to a gene: 5. Germline CDR1 and CDR2: SEHNR and FQNEAQ (reference sequence). CDR3 sequence reads: CASSLGQGPDEQYF. The CDR3 nucleotides are TGTGCCAGCAGCTTGGGACAGGGTCCCGACGAGCAGTACTTC.

A word on this clone: The junction and the germline gene differ at one end; a read error may be behind it. V gene TRBV7-7 combines with J gene TRBJ2-7; 7 bases are shared with TRBD2. Per the germline V gene, CDR1 is SSHAT and CDR2 is FNYEAQ (reference sequence). CDR3 length: 12 residues. The CDR3 spells CASSPGGCEQYF. As DNA, the CDR3 is TGTGCTAGCAGCCCCGGGGGGTGCGAGCAGTACTTC.

The chain is built from TRBV6-5 and TRBJ2-1; 9 bases match TRBD1. This CDR3 spans 13 amino acids. The germline V gene encodes CDR1 MNHEY and CDR2 SVGAGI. The V and J ends lost 10 bases and 4 bases, in that order; junction bases with no gene match: 5. CDR3 DNA: TGTGCCACAATGACAGGGGGTTACAATGAGCAGTTCTTC. Translating it yields CATMTGGYNEQFF.

This chain links TRBV2 with TRBJ2-1, with 8 nucleotides matching TRBD2. Trimming cost V 6 bases and J 10 bases; bases outside gene matches: 11. The CDR3 contains 14 residues. Germline CDR1 SNHLY, CDR2 FYNNEI. CDR3 protein: CASSPTSGVQEQFF. The CDR3 region has the DNA TGTGCCAGCAGCCCTACTAGCGGCGTTCAGGAGCAGTTCTTC.

The chain combines TRBV27 with TRBJ1-1, with D tentatively TRBD1 (6 bases). This CDR3 has 14 residues. Germline V gene data show CDR1 as MNHEY and CDR2 as SMNVEV (reference sequence). V was shortened by 6 bases and J by 1 base, with 12 bases between the two germline ends. This chain's CDR3 is CASRGQGRNTEAFF. CDR3 sequence (DNA): TGTGCCAGCAGGGGTCAGGGGAGGAACACTGAAGCTTTCTTT.

V usage is TRBV2 and J usage is TRBJ2-7, with 7 bases identical to TRBD1. CDR3 length equals 14 residues. The junction had 9 bases not matched to a gene; V was cut back by 6 bases and J by 4 bases. Germline assignment: CDR1 SNHLY and CDR2 FYNNEI. The CDR3 bases are TGTGCCAGCAGCCAACAGGGGCCCGGATACGAGCAGTACTTC. Amino acid sequence: CASSQQGPGYEQYF.

This clone came up a few times. This chain joins TRBV6-1 and TRBJ1-5; D is possibly TRBD1 (6 bases). This CDR3 region has 12 residues. V gave up 8 bases and J gave up 3 bases, with 8 bases separating them. Germline-derived CDR1 and CDR2 are MNHNS and SASEGT. In DNA, the CDR3 is TGTGCCAGCTGGGACAACAATCAGCCCCAGCATTTT. Its protein product is CASWDNNQPQHF.

This chain joins TRBV9 and TRBJ2-3; weak D call: TRBD1 (6 bases). From germline, CDR1 is SGDLS and CDR2 YYNGEE. The CDR3 has 18 amino acids. V was pared by 0 bases and J by 1 base, with 18 bases between. The CDR3 loop reads CASSVAPPTGYGTDTQYF. The DNA of the CDR3 is TGTGCCAGCAGCGTAGCCCCCCCCACAGGGTATGGCACAGATACGCAGTATTTT.

This chain connects TRBV5-1 to TRBJ1-4, with TRBD1 matching 8 bases. Germline V gene lookup returns CDR1 SGHRS and CDR2 YFSETQ. V shed 0 bases, J shed 7 bases, and the junction held 5 bases outside the gene matches. CDR3 size: 15 residues. The CDR3 nucleotides read TGCGCCAGCAGCTTGGCCAGGGGGCGAAGTGAAAAACTGTTTTTT. It translates to CASSLARGRSEKLFF. Full variable domain (remainder filled in from reference TRBV5-1 and TRBJ1-4): KAGVTQTPRYLIKTRGQQVTLSCSPISGHRSVSWYQQTPGQGLQFLFEYFSETQRNKGNFPGRFSGRQFSNSRSEMNVSTLELGDSALYLCASSLARGRSEKLFFGSGTQLSVL.

The chain combines TRBV7-2 with TRBJ2-6, with unresolved D. This CDR3 is 14 amino acids long. CDR1 is SGHTA and CDR2 is FQGNSA in the germline V gene. V dropped 2 bases and J dropped 0 bases, with 2 bases sitting between them. The CDR3 sequence is CASSLYSGANVLTF. The CDR3, as DNA: TGTGCCAGCAGCTTATACTCTGGGGCCAACGTCCTGACTTTC.

The rearrangement joins TRBV14 to TRBJ2-7; perhaps TRBD2 as D (5 bases). The ends were cut back, 4 bases at V and 5 bases at J, with 15 bases in the middle. Germline V gives CDR1 SGHDN, CDR2 FVKESK. This CDR3 contains 14 residues. In DNA form, the CDR3 reads TGTGCCAGCAGCCGGAGGCTTTGGGGTAACGAGCAGTACTTC. Its protein is CASSRRLWGNEQYF.